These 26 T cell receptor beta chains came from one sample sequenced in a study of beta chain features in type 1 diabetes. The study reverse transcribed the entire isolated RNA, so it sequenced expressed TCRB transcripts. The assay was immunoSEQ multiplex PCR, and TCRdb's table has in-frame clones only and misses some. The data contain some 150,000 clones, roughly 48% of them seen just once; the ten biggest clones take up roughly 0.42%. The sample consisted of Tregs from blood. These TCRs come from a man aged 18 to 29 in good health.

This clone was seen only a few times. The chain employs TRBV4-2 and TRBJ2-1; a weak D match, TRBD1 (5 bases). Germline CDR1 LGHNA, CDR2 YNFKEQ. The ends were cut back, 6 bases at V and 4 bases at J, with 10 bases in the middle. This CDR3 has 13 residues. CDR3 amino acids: CASSTGSYNEQFF. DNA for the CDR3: TGTGCCAGCAGTACAGGTAGTTACAATGAGCAGTTCTTC.

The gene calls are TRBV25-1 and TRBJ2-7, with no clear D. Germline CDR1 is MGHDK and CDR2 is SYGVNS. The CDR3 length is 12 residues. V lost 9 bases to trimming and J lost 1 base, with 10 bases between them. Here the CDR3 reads CASLGNSYEQYF. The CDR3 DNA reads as TGTGCCAGTCTAGGTAATTCCTACGAGCAGTACTTC.

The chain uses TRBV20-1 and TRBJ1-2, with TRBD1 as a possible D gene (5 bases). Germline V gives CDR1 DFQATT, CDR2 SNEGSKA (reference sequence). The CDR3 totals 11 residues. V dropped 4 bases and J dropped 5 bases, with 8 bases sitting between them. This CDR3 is CSANQGYGYTF. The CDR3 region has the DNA TGCAGTGCTAACCAGGGATATGGCTACACCTTC.

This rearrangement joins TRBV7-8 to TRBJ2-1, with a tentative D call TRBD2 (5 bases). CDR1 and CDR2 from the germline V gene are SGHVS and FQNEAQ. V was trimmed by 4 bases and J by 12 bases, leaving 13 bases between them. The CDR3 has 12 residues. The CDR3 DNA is TGTGCCAGCAGCTCAGCGGTTAGCCGGCAGTTCTTC. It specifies CASSSAVSRQFF.

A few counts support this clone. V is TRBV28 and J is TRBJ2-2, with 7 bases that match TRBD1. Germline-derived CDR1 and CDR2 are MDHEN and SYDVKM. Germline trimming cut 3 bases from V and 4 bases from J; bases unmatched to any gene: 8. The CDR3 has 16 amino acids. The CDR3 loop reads CASSFLSRGFTGELFF. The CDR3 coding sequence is TGTGCCAGCAGTTTCCTGAGCAGGGGGTTCACCGGGGAGCTGTTTTTT.

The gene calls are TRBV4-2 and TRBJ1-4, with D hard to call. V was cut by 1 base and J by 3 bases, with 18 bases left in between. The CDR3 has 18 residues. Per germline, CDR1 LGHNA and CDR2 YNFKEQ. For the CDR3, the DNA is TGTGCCAGCAGCCAAGCCGGCGGGCCTGGGGAGGCTAATGAAAAACTGTTTTTT. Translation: CASSQAGGPGEANEKLFF.

The CDR3 region is CASSLDRGQTQYF. The CDR3 nucleotides are TGCGCCAGCAGCCTAGACAGGGGACAGACCCAGTACTTC. The chain combines TRBV5-1 with TRBJ2-5; 8 bases agree with TRBD1. Germline loops: CDR1 SGHRS, CDR2 YFSETQ. The CDR3 extends over 13 amino acids. V dropped 4 bases and J dropped 6; count of bases not matched to a gene: 5.

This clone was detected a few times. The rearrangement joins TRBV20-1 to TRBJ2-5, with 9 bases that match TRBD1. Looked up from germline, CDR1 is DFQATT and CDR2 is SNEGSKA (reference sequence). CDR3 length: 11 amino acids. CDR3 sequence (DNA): TGCGGACAGGGGTGGGAGGAGACCCAGTACTTC. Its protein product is CGQGWEETQYF.

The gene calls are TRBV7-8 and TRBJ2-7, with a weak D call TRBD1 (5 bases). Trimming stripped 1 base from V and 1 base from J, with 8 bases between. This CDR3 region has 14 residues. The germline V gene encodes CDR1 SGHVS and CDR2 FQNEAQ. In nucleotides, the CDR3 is TGTGCCAGCAGCTTAGAGGCAGGGTCCTACGAGCAGTACTTC. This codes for CASSLEAGSYEQYF.

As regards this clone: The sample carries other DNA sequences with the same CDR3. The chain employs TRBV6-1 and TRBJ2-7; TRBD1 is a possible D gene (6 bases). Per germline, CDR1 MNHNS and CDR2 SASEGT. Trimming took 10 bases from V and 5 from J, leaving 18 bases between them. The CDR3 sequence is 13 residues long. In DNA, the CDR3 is TGTGCCACCCTGCGGCAGGGGCGGAACGAGCAGTACTTC. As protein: CATLRQGRNEQYF.

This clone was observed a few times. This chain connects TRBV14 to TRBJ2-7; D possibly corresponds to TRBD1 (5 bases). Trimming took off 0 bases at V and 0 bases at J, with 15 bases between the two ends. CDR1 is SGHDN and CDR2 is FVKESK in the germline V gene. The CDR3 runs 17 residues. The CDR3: CASSQEALGPRSYEQYF. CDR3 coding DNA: TGTGCCAGCAGCCAAGAAGCCCTGGGGCCCCGCTCCTACGAGCAGTACTTC.

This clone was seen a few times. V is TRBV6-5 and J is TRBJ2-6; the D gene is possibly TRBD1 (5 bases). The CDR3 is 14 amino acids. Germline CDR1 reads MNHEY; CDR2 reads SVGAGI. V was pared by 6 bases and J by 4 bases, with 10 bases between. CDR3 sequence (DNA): TGTGCCAGCAGCCGACAGTCCGGGGCCAACGTCCTGACTTTC. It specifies CASSRQSGANVLTF.

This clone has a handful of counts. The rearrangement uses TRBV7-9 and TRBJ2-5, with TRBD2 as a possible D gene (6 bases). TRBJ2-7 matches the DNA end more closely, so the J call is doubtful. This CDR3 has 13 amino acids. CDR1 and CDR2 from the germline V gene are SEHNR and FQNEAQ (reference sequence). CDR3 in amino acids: CASRPAGSYEQYF. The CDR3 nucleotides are TGTGCCAGCAGACCGGCGGGATCCTACGAGCAGTACTTC.

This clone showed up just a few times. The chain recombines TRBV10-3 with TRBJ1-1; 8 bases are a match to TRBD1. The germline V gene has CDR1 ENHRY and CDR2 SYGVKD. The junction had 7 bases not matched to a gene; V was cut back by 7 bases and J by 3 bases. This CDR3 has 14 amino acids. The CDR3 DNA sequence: TGTGCCATCATGGGGGCAGGGGGCTACACTGAAGCTTTCTTT. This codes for CAIMGAGGYTEAFF.

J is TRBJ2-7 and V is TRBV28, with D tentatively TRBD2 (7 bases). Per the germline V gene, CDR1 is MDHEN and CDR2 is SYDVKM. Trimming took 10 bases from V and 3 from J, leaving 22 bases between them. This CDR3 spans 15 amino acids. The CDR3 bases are TGTGCCACCGCGGGGGCGGCCGCTCTCTACTACGAGCAGTACTTC. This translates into CATAGAAALYYEQYF.

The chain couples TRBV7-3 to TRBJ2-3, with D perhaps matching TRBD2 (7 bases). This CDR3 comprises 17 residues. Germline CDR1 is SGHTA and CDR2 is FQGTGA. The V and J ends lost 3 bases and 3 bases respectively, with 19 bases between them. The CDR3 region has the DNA TGTGCCAGCAGCTTGAGGGGGGGCGCGGGGACAACAGATACGCAGTATTTT. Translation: CASSLRGGAGTTDTQYF.

In DNA, the CDR3 is TGTGCCTGGAGGTTGGGAGCTAACTATGGCTACACCTTC. It yields the protein CAWRLGANYGYTF. This chain joins TRBV30 and TRBJ1-2, with D unclear. The V and J ends lost 3 bases and 0 bases respectively, with 8 bases between them. Germline V gene lookup returns CDR1 GTSNPN and CDR2 SVGIG (reference sequence). There are 13 residues in the CDR3.

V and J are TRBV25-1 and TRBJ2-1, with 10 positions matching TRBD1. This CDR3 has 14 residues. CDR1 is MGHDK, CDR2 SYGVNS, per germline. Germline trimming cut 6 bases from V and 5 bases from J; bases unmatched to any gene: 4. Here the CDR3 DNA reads TGTGCCAGCAGGGCGGACAGGGGGGACAATGAGCAGTTCTTC. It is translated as CASRADRGDNEQFF.

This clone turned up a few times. The CDR3 loop reads CASSPTLGLVQYF. In nucleotides, the CDR3 is TGTGCCAGCAGCCCAACCCTCGGACTAGTGCAGTACTTC. This rearrangement joins TRBV7-2 to TRBJ2-7, with 7 positions matching TRBD2. V lost 5 bases and J lost 9; bases outside the gene matches: 10. This CDR3 region has 13 residues. Germline lookup yields CDR1 SGHTA and CDR2 FQGNSA.

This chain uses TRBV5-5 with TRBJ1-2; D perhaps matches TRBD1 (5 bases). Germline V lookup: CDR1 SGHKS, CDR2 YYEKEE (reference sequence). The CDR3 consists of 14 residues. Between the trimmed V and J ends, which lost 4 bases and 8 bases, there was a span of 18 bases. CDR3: CASSPSQGRLGYTF. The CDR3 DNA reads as TGTGCCAGCAGCCCGAGCCAGGGAAGATTAGGCTACACCTTC.

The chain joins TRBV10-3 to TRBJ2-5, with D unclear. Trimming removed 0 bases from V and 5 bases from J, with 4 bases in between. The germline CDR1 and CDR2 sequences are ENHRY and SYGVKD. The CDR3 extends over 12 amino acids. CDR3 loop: CAISESSETQYF. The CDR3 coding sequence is TGTGCCATCAGTGAGTCGAGCGAGACCCAGTACTTC.

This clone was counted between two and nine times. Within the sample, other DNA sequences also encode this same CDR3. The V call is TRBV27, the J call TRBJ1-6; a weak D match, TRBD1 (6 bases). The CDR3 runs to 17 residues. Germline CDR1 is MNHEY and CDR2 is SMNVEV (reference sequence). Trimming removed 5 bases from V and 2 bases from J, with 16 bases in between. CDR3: CASSPLPQGPYNSPLHF. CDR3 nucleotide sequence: TGTGCCAGCAGTCCCCTGCCACAGGGACCCTATAATTCACCCCTCCACTTT.

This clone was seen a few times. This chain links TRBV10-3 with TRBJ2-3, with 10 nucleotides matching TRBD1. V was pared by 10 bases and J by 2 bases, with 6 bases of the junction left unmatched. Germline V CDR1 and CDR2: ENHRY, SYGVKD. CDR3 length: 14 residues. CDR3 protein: CATEGQGNTDTQYF. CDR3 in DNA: TGTGCCACCGAGGGACAGGGGAACACAGATACGCAGTATTTT.

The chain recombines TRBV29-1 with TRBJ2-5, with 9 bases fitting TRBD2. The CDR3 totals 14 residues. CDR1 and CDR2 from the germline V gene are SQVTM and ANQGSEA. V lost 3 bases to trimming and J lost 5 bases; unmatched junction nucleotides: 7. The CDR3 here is CSVDRGRAWETQYF. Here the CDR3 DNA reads TGCAGCGTTGACCGCGGGAGGGCCTGGGAGACCCAGTACTTC.

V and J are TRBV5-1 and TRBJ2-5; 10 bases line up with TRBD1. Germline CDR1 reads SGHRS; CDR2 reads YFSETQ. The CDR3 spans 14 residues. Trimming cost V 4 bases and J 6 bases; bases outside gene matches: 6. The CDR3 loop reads CASSGGQGPQTQYF. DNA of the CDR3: TGCGCCAGCAGCGGGGGACAGGGGCCACAGACCCAGTACTTC.

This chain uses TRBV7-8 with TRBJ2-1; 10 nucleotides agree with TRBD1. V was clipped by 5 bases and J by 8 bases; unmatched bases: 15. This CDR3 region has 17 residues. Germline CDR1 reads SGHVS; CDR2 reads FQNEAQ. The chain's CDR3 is CASSPRISGQGGHEQFF. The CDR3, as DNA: TGTGCCAGCAGCCCCCGGATTTCCGGACAGGGGGGGCATGAGCAGTTCTTC.